The 17 T cell receptor beta chains presented below share a single source sample, sequenced in a study of cytomegalovirus exposure and HLA in healthy donors (TCRdb year 2017). To prepare the library, the immunoSEQ multiplex PCR assay was applied. The multiplex PCR relied on a mix of 60 forward primers for TCR Vbeta segments and 13 reverse primers for TCR Jbeta segments. TCRdb carries this immuneACCESS record with in-frame sequences only. Its versions omit some clonotypes, under half of them owing to an unresolved V gene in the studies checked, with the rest unexplained. The sample table records roughly 89,000 clones; about 75% of these occur just once. The biggest ten clones account for 10% of the sample. The material sequenced was PBMCs. The receptors originated from a man younger than 40 in good health and CMV-seropositive.

This clone appeared a few times. The chain joins TRBV5-6 to TRBJ1-2; 8 bases line up with TRBD1. V shed 4 bases and J 2 bases; nucleotides not matched to a gene: 4. Germline V gene data show CDR1 as SGHDT and CDR2 as YYEEEE. This CDR3 comprises 14 residues. As DNA, the CDR3 is TGTGCCAGCAGCCCCTGGGACAGGAACTATGGCTACACCTTC. This translates into CASSPWDRNYGYTF.

The chain is built from TRBV28 and TRBJ1-5; 8 nucleotides line up with TRBD1. After removal of 6 bases from V and 3 bases from J, the junction contained 1 base not matched to a gene. CDR1 and CDR2 (germline): MDHEN, SYDVKM. The CDR3 is 13 amino acids. CDR3 bases: TGTGCCAGCAGACAGGGGGTCAATCAGCCCCAGCATTTT. Its translation is CASRQGVNQPQHF.

This clone came up many times. The chain recombines TRBV7-9 with TRBJ1-4; TRBD1 might be the D (5 bases). This CDR3 contains 14 residues. Trimming stripped 5 bases from V and 8 bases from J, with 15 bases between. CDR1 and CDR2 from the germline V gene are SEHNR and FQNEAQ (reference sequence). The CDR3 sequence is CASSPRVEGEKLFF. The CDR3 DNA reads as TGTGCCAGCAGCCCCAGGGTAGAAGGGGAAAAACTGTTTTTT.

This chain connects TRBV9 to TRBJ2-3, with 9 bases that match TRBD2. With V trimmed by 2 bases and J by 7 bases, 8 bases remained unmatched. CDR3 length: 15 amino acids. Germline CDR1 is SGDLS and CDR2 is YYNGEE. CDR3 nucleotide sequence: TGTGCCAGCAGCGTTGGGCGGGGGGGCCTAAATACGCAGTATTTT. Translation gives CASSVGRGGLNTQYF.

This sequence joins TRBV6-5 and TRBJ2-7; perhaps TRBD1 as D (6 bases). Germline lookup yields CDR1 MNHEY and CDR2 SVGAGI. V was trimmed by 7 bases and J by 6 bases, leaving 19 bases between them. The CDR3 length is 14 residues. DNA of the CDR3: TGTGCCAGCACAGCCTTTACAGGGCTCGCCGAGCAGTACTTC. It codes for CASTAFTGLAEQYF.

This clone was seen a single time. This chain joins TRBV9 and TRBJ2-5; TRBD1 aligns across 7 bases. The CDR3 covers 15 residues. The V gene's germline CDR1 is SGDLS and CDR2 YYNGEE. J gave up 2 bases and V 2 bases, and 6 bases lay outside the gene matches. This CDR3 is CASSVQSGGQETQYF. The CDR3 DNA follows: TGTGCCAGCAGCGTTCAATCAGGGGGTCAAGAGACCCAGTACTTC.

The J gene is TRBJ2-1, the V gene TRBV9, with D possibly being TRBD2 (5 bases). Germline CDR1 and CDR2: SGDLS and YYNGEE. Between the trimmed V and J ends, which lost 4 bases and 5 bases, there was a span of 19 bases. This CDR3 contains 16 residues. DNA of the CDR3: TGTGCCAGCAGCCCCCGTGAATGGGGAGACAACAATGAGCAGTTCTTC. Protein: CASSPREWGDNNEQFF.

The genes are TRBV4-2 and TRBJ1-1, with D tentatively TRBD1 (5 bases). The CDR3 loop spans 19 amino acids. Per germline, CDR1 LGHNA and CDR2 YNFKEQ. With 3 bases removed from V and 2 bases from J, the gap between germline ends came to 25 bases. The CDR3 DNA reads as TGTGCCAGCAGCCACCACGGCCGGGGGGGGTGGGGGGGTAACACTGAAGCTTTCTTT. It is translated as CASSHHGRGGWGGNTEAFF.

The V gene is TRBV10-3, the J gene TRBJ2-7; the match to TRBD1 covers 7 bases. There are 16 residues in the CDR3. CDR1 is ENHRY, CDR2 SYGVKD, per germline. The trim removed 4 bases at V and 0 bases at J, leaving 9 bases unmatched. The CDR3 sequence is CAISGYRGLSSYEQYF. DNA of the CDR3: TGTGCCATCAGTGGTTACAGGGGTTTGAGCTCCTACGAGCAGTACTTC.

The chain recombines TRBV6-5 with TRBJ1-4, with TRBD1 matching over 7 bases. The germline V gene encodes CDR1 MNHEY and CDR2 SVGAGI. The CDR3 is made up of 14 amino acids. J was trimmed by 12 bases and V by 2 bases; bases with no gene match: 9. The CDR3 DNA sequence: TGTGCCAGCAGTTACAGGCAGGGGGTCGGCGAACTGTTTTTT. Translating it yields CASSYRQGVGELFF.

V usage is TRBV9 and J usage is TRBJ2-2, with TRBD2 as a possible D gene (7 bases). Between the trimmed V and J ends, which lost 2 bases and 6 bases, there was a span of 11 bases. Looked up from germline, CDR1 is SGDLS and CDR2 is YYNGEE. The CDR3 length is 14 residues. The CDR3 is CASSVKGGAGELFF. The CDR3 DNA follows: TGTGCCAGCAGCGTGAAGGGGGGGGCCGGGGAGCTGTTTTTT.

V and J are TRBV2 and TRBJ1-6, with TRBD1 identical over 11 bases. The germline gives CDR1 SNHLY, CDR2 FYNNEI. The CDR3 spans 16 residues. V lost 7 bases, J lost 8 bases, and 10 bases stayed unmatched. The CDR3 reads CASKKGWGQGDSPLHF. DNA of the CDR3: TGTGCCAGCAAAAAAGGGTGGGGACAGGGGGATTCACCCCTCCACTTT. Together with reference TRBV2 and TRBJ1-6, the CDR3 gives the full variable domain: EPEVTQTPSHQVTQMGQEVILRCVPISNHLYFYWYRQILGQKVEFLVSFYNNEISEKSEIFDDQFSVERPDGSNFTLKIRSTKLEDSAMYFCASKKGWGQGDSPLHFGNGTRLTVT.

The CDR3 nucleotides read TGTGCCAGCAGCTTTAGCGGGGGCACAGATACGCAGTATTTT. It yields the protein CASSFSGGTDTQYF. The rearrangement joins TRBV7-9 to TRBJ2-3, with 8 bases that match TRBD2. With 3 bases clipped from V and 1 base from J, the junction kept 0 bases outside the gene matches. CDR1 is SEHNR, CDR2 FQNEAQ, per germline (reference sequence). CDR3 length equals 14 residues.

The rearrangement links TRBV7-2 to TRBJ2-7; D unclear. This CDR3 spans 13 amino acids. Germline loops: CDR1 SGHTA, CDR2 FQGNSA. V dropped 5 bases and J dropped 2 bases, with 10 bases sitting between them. The CDR3 sequence: CASSTRRAYEQYF. In DNA, the CDR3 is TGTGCCAGCAGCACACGACGGGCCTACGAGCAGTACTTC. The full variable domain, in which reference TRBV7-2 and TRBJ2-7 provide the parts outside the CDR3, is GAGVSQSPSNKVTEKGKDVELRCDPISGHTALYWYRQSLGQGLEFLIYFQGNSAPDKSGLPSDRFSAERTGGSVSTLTIQRTQQEDSAVYLCASSTRRAYEQYFGPGTRLTVT.

This clone was found a few times. This sequence joins TRBV6-5 and TRBJ2-1, with 9 bases that match TRBD1. This CDR3 has 15 residues. Per germline, CDR1 MNHEY and CDR2 SVGAGI. The V segment lost 7 bases and the J segment 8 bases; nucleotides outside the gene matches: 12. The CDR3 coding sequence is TGTGCCAGCATCCCCCGGGGGACAGGGTTAGATGAGCAGTTCTTC. Protein: CASIPRGTGLDEQFF.

The chain recombines TRBV27 with TRBJ1-5; no reliable D call. V was trimmed by 6 bases and J by 1 base, leaving 10 bases between them. CDR1 and CDR2 from the germline V gene are MNHEY and SMNVEV (reference sequence). The CDR3 has 14 amino acids. CDR3 protein: CASSPTRSNQPQHF. CDR3 in DNA: TGTGCCAGCAGCCCGACGAGGAGCAATCAGCCCCAGCATTTT.

The rearrangement links TRBV7-9 to TRBJ2-6; 8 bases map to TRBD1. Trimming at V came to 2 bases and at J to 2 bases, leaving 11 bases not matched to a gene. Germline CDR1 SEHNR, CDR2 FQNEAQ (reference sequence). This CDR3 spans 19 amino acids. CDR3 region: CASSLTGSGQVTGANVLTF. CDR3 DNA: TGTGCCAGCAGCTTAACCGGCTCGGGACAGGTAACTGGGGCCAACGTCCTGACTTTC. The variable domain in full, with the rest retrieved from reference TRBV7-9 and TRBJ2-6, is DTGVSQNPRHKITKRGQNVTFRCDPISEHNRLYWYRQTLGQGPEFLTYFQNEAQLEKSRLLSDRFSAERPKGSFSTLEIQRTEQGDSAMYLCASSLTGSGQVTGANVLTFGAGSRLTVL.